The text below deals with one T cell receptor beta chain. Its antigen is still unknown. The data are from a study of shared clonotypes between healthy human individuals. Study-wide context: CD4 naive and CD4 memory each took three plates per donor, while CD8 naive took two and CD8 memory one. Overall study results and limits: Despite large depth, rarefaction showed incomplete sorted-subset sequencing. Since donors were few, the genetic and exposure-history diversity represented was limited. It was observed that roughly 4.8% of naive CD4 clonotypes were shared across a handful of donors.

Germline V lookup: CDR1 MDHEN, CDR2 SYDVKM. The CDR3 has 15 residues. The junction had 5 bases not matched to a gene; V was cut back by 6 bases and J by 0 bases. Sequencing used immunoSEQ multiplex PCR; TCRdb keeps in-frame clones, though not all of them. The table includes roughly 640,000 clones, almost 97% detected once. The rearrangement uses TRBV28 and TRBJ1-3; 7 bases fit TRBD1. This receptor was identified in a woman in her 30s in good health. Material: naive CD4+ T cells sorted from blood. Subset described: CD45RA+ positively selected. The CDR3: CASRQGGPSGNTIYF. The DNA for the CDR3 is TGTGCCAGCAGGCAGGGGGGGCCCTCTGGAAACACCATATATTTT.